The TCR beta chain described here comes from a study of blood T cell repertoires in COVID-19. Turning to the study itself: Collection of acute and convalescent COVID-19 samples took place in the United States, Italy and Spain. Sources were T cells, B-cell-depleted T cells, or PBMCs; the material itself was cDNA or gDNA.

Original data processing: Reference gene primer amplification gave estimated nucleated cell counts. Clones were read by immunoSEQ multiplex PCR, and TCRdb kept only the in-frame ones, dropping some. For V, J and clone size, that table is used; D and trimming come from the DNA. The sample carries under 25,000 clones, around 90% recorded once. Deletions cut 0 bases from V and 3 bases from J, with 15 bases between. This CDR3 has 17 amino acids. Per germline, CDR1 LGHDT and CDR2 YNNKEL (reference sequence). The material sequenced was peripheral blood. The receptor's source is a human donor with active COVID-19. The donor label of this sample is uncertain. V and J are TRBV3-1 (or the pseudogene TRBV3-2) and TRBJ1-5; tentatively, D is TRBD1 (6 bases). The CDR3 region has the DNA TGTGCCAGCAGCCAAGACTCCGTTGGACAGCCCAATCAGCCCCAGCATTTT. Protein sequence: CASSQDSVGQPNQPQHF.